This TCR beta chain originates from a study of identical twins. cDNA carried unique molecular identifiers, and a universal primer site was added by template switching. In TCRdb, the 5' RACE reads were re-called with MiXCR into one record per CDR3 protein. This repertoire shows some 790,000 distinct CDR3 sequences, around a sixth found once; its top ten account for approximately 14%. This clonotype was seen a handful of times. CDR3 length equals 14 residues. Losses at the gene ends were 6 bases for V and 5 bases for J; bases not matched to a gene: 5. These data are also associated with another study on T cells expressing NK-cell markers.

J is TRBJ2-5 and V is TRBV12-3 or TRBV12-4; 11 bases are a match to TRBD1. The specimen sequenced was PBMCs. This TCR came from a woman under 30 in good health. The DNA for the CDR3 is TGTGCCAGCAGCTGGACAGGGGGCTGGGAGACCCAGTACTTC. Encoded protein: CASSWTGGWETQYF.